This TCR beta chain is drawn from a study of blood T cell repertoires in COVID-19. Study background: Donors in the United States, Italy and Spain gave samples during acute or convalescent COVID-19. T cells, B-cell-depleted T cells, or PBMCs supplied cDNA or gDNA.

The J segment lost 7 bases and the V segment lost 5 bases, leaving 12 bases of the junction unmatched. The CDR3 sequence is 15 residues long. Germline values: CDR1 MNHEY, CDR2 SMNVEV (reference sequence). In the original processing: Reference gene primer amplification gave estimated nucleated cell counts. Repertoires were generated with immunoSEQ multiplex PCR, while TCRdb's copy carries only in-frame clones and drops some. Clone size and the V and J calls come from that table; the DNA yielded D and trimming. Here the sample spans about 200,000 clones, 90% to 95% being singletons. The sequencing sample was made of peripheral blood. The chain recombines TRBV27 with TRBJ1-1; 8 bases match TRBD1. The TCR was taken from a man aged 30-40 years with acute or convalescent COVID-19. The DNA for the CDR3 is TGTGCCAGCAGTCCCCGACAGGGGATCGTGGTTGAAGCTTTCTTT. Amino acid sequence: CASSPRQGIVVEAFF.